The 25 T cell receptor beta chains reported below all come from one sample, sequenced in a study of CD8 T cells in Susac syndrome (dated by TCRdb to between 2018 and 2020). Libraries were constructed by the immunoSEQ multiplex PCR assay. RNA was extracted with the RNeasy kit and roughly 0.45 to 1 ug was reverse transcribed using random hexamers. The raw public data were reprocessed by TCRdb itself: fastp quality trimming at Q25, MiXCR clonotype calling, in-frame beta chains only. Each entry is one CDR3 protein sequence, shown with its most common DNA and genes. Present in this sample are around 170,000 distinct CDR3 sequences, about 95% of which were seen just once. The leading ten clones occupy about 0.15% of the sample. Sequencing input: CD8+ T cells from PBMCs. These receptors all come from a human donor with multiple sclerosis.

The chain carries TRBV5-4 and TRBJ1-3; 7 positions match TRBD1. The germline V gene has CDR1 SGHNT and CDR2 YYREEE (reference sequence). The CDR3 has 15 amino acids. V lost 4 bases to trimming and J lost 1 base; unmatched junction nucleotides: 5. Here the CDR3 reads CASSPGQASGNTIYF. CDR3 bases: TGTGCCAGCAGCCCCGGACAGGCGTCTGGAAACACCATATATTTT.

The chain links TRBV12-3 or TRBV12-4 to TRBJ1-5, with D possibly TRBD1 on 5 matching bases. This CDR3 is 14 amino acids long. Trimming removed 6 bases from V and 2 bases from J, with 11 bases in between. The CDR3 protein is CASRTQGGNQPQHF. The DNA of the CDR3 is TGTGCCAGCAGAACACAAGGGGGCAATCAGCCCCAGCATTTT.

The chain carries TRBV7-3 and TRBJ2-7, with no clear D. This CDR3 has 14 residues. CDR1 is SGHTA, CDR2 FQGTGA, per germline. V gave up 6 bases and J gave up 0 bases, with 12 bases separating them. The CDR3, as DNA: TGTGCCAGCAGTTACTCCGGGCCCTCCTACGAGCAGTACTTC. It encodes CASSYSGPSYEQYF.

The chain couples TRBV5-5 to TRBJ1-2; TRBD1 matches at 9 bases. The CDR3 sequence is 18 residues long. Trimming at V came to 2 bases and at J to 5 bases, leaving 16 bases not matched to a gene. In germline, CDR1 is SGHKS, CDR2 YYEKEE (reference sequence). The CDR3 protein is CASSFFPRSRDRDYGYTF. The DNA of the CDR3 is TGTGCCAGCAGCTTCTTTCCTCGGTCCCGGGACAGGGATTATGGCTACACCTTC.

The chain is built from TRBV19 and TRBJ2-7; D uncertain. Germline V CDR1 and CDR2: LNHDA, SQIVND (reference sequence). Trimming pared 2 bases from V and 0 bases from J, leaving 14 bases between. The CDR3 has 16 amino acids. In DNA form, the CDR3 reads TGTGCCAGTAGTATAACTGCGAAAGCTATCTCCTACGAGCAGTACTTC. It translates to CASSITAKAISYEQYF.

The chain recombines TRBV4-1 with TRBJ2-2; D remains unclear. Trimming left V 6 bases short and J 6 bases short, with 8 bases between. CDR3 length: 12 amino acids. Looked up from germline, CDR1 is MGHRA and CDR2 is YSYEKL. CDR3 sequence (DNA): TGCGCCAGCAGTCGGGTACCCGGGGAGCTGTTTTTT. Its protein is CASSRVPGELFF.

V and J are TRBV27 and TRBJ1-2, with 7 bases that match TRBD1. This CDR3 has 14 amino acids. Germline CDR1 reads MNHEY; CDR2 reads SMNVEV (reference sequence). J was trimmed by 2 bases and V by 6 bases; bases with no gene match: 6. CDR3 loop: CASRGQRKNYGYTF. CDR3 nucleotides: TGTGCCAGCAGGGGACAGCGTAAAAACTATGGCTACACCTTC.

The chain joins TRBV29-1 to TRBJ2-1, with D perhaps TRBD2 (6 bases). Per germline, CDR1 SQVTM and CDR2 ANQGSEA. The CDR3 covers 15 residues. V was cut by 4 bases and J by 0 bases, with 13 bases left in between. CDR3 nucleotide sequence: TGCAGCGTTGTTCTGGGAGGTGGCTCCTACAATGAGCAGTTCTTC. This encodes CSVVLGGGSYNEQFF.

This chain connects TRBV29-1 to TRBJ2-7; the D call may be TRBD1 or TRBD2 (6 bases each). Trimming cost V 3 bases and J 5 bases, with 20 bases left between them. The CDR3 runs to 15 residues. CDR1 and CDR2 (germline): SQVTM, ANQGSEA. The CDR3 region is CSVEYLVDGGDEQYF. CDR3 nucleotides: TGCAGCGTTGAGTATTTAGTAGACGGGGGCGACGAGCAGTACTTC.

The J gene is TRBJ2-4, the V gene TRBV4-1; 8 nucleotides match TRBD2. V shed 0 bases and J 9 bases; nucleotides not matched to a gene: 7. The CDR3 has 15 residues. Germline V gene lookup returns CDR1 MGHRA and CDR2 YSYEKL. The CDR3 DNA sequence: TGCGCCAGCAGCCAAGAAGGCCGGGGGGGACTCATTCAGTACTTC. Protein product: CASSQEGRGGLIQYF.

The chain combines TRBV7-9 with TRBJ2-1; 8 nucleotides match TRBD2. This CDR3 has 16 amino acids. Germline V gene lookup returns CDR1 SEHNR and CDR2 FQNEAQ (reference sequence). Germline trimming cut 5 bases from V and 1 base from J; bases unmatched to any gene: 7. The CDR3 here is CASSGLRGGSYNEQFF. CDR3 coding DNA: TGTGCCAGCAGCGGTCTCCGGGGGGGTTCCTACAATGAGCAGTTCTTC.

The CDR3 DNA sequence: TGTGCCAGCAGTCCTGTTTTGGTCGTGACTAGCGGTACTACCTATACGCAGTATTTT. Its protein is CASSPVLVVTSGTTYTQYF. This chain links TRBV28 with TRBJ2-3; 9 bases are a match to TRBD2. J was trimmed by 7 bases and V by 5 bases; bases with no gene match: 22. CDR1 and CDR2 (germline): MDHEN, SYDVKM. The CDR3 is 19 residues long.

V gene TRBV6-2 or TRBV6-3 combines with J gene TRBJ2-4, with 9 bases aligning to TRBD2. With V trimmed by 7 bases and J by 7 bases, 14 bases remained unmatched. Germline assignment: CDR1 MNHEY and CDR2 SVGEGT. The CDR3 is 16 amino acids. CDR3 protein: CASTQRASGVVNIQYF. CDR3 bases: TGTGCCAGCACTCAAAGGGCTAGCGGGGTTGTTAACATTCAGTACTTC.

V usage is TRBV2 and J usage is TRBJ2-3, with 11 bases fitting TRBD1. This CDR3 spans 11 amino acids. The junction had 3 bases not matched to a gene; V was cut back by 6 bases and J by 13 bases. In germline, CDR1 is SNHLY, CDR2 FYNNEI. CDR3 loop: CASRGTGGEYF. The CDR3 region has the DNA TGTGCCAGCAGGGGGACAGGGGGGGAGTATTTT. Looking up the rest from reference TRBV2 and TRBJ2-3 gives the full variable domain: EPEVTQTPSHQVTQMGQEVILRCVPISNHLYFYWYRQILGQKVEFLVSFYNNEISEKSEIFDDQFSVERPDGSNFTLKIRSTKLEDSAMYFCASRGTGGEYFGPGTRLTVL.

The rearrangement uses TRBV21-1 and TRBJ2-3; TRBD2 is the table's D call and was not checked against the DNA. TRBV21-1 is a pseudogene segment. This CDR3 has 14 amino acids. The CDR3 coding sequence is TGTGCCAGCCAGGGGACTAGCATGTACGGTACGCAGTATTTT. Its translation: CASQGTSMYGTQYF.

J is TRBJ1-1 and V is TRBV9; D gene uncertain. This CDR3 region has 14 residues. From germline, CDR1 is SGDLS and CDR2 YYNGEE. V dropped 6 bases and J dropped 6 bases, with 18 bases sitting between them. The CDR3 DNA sequence: TGTGCCAGCACCCAGAGTTTGGGGATGGCTGAAGCTTTCTTT. Residues: CASTQSLGMAEAFF.

The rearrangement uses TRBV10-3 and TRBJ1-1; 7 bases line up with TRBD1. This CDR3 spans 12 amino acids. With V trimmed by 6 bases and J by 8 bases, 6 bases remained unmatched. CDR1 and CDR2 from the germline V gene are ENHRY and SYGVKD. The chain's CDR3 is CAIRGDSPEAFF. The CDR3 nucleotides read TGTGCCATCAGAGGGGACAGCCCCGAAGCTTTCTTT.

This sequence joins TRBV12-3 or TRBV12-4 and TRBJ2-1, with D perhaps TRBD1 (5 bases). The V gene lost 3 bases and the J gene lost 13 bases, with 10 bases spanning the gap. The CDR3 covers 11 residues. CDR3 sequence: CASSLKGDQFF. DNA of the CDR3: TGTGCCAGCAGTTTGAAAGGGGATCAGTTCTTC.

The chain is built from TRBV24-1 and TRBJ2-7; possible D gene TRBD1, 6 bases. Germline values: CDR1 KGHDR, CDR2 SFDVKD. V was cut by 0 bases and J by 7 bases, with 6 bases left in between. The CDR3 loop spans 12 amino acids. CDR3 amino acids: CATSDLRGEQYF. The CDR3 bases are TGTGCCACCAGTGATTTGAGGGGGGAGCAGTACTTC.

The genes are TRBV7-9 and TRBJ2-7; D remains ambiguous. Germline values: CDR1 SEHNR, CDR2 FQNEAQ (reference sequence). V was shortened by 4 bases and J by 3 bases, with 13 bases between the two germline ends. CDR3 length: 14 amino acids. The CDR3 nucleotides read TGTGCCAGCAGCTCGGATGTGGACGGCTACGAGCAGTACTTC. Its translation: CASSSDVDGYEQYF. Complete variable domain (other parts from reference TRBV7-9 and TRBJ2-7): DTGVSQNPRHKITKRGQNVTFRCDPISEHNRLYWYRQTLGQGPEFLTYFQNEAQLEKSRLLSDRFSAERPKGSFSTLEIQRTEQGDSAMYLCASSSDVDGYEQYFGPGTRLTVT.

The chain carries TRBV2 and TRBJ2-7, with D possibly being TRBD2 (6 bases). Germline lookup yields CDR1 SNHLY and CDR2 FYNNEI. This CDR3 is 13 amino acids long. Here the CDR3 DNA reads TGTTCCCACGGGGCGCATGGCGGGATTGAGCAGTACTTC. Residues: CSHGAHGGIEQYF.

This chain joins TRBV4-1 and TRBJ1-1; a weak D match, TRBD1 (6 bases). The V gene's germline CDR1 is MGHRA and CDR2 YSYEKL. Trimming shortened V by 1 base and J by 7 bases, and 10 bases separated the two germline ends. The CDR3 has 13 amino acids. This chain's CDR3 is CASSQVLGGEAFF. The CDR3 nucleotides are TGCGCCAGCAGCCAAGTATTAGGGGGTGAAGCTTTCTTT.

This clonotype was seen just once. This chain uses TRBV6-9 with TRBJ2-1; 11 nucleotides line up with TRBD2. Germline assignment: CDR1 MNHGY and CDR2 SVAAGI. The CDR3 sequence is 15 residues long. With V trimmed by 5 bases and J by 7 bases, 7 bases remained unmatched. CDR3 in amino acids: CASSPQTSGTNEQFF. The CDR3, as DNA: TGTGCCAGCAGTCCCCAGACTAGCGGGACAAATGAGCAGTTCTTC.

This rearrangement joins TRBV15 to TRBJ2-5, with 7 bases that match TRBD1. The CDR3 spans 16 residues. Germline V CDR1 and CDR2: LNHNV, YYDKDF (reference sequence). After removal of 0 bases from V and 3 bases from J, the junction contained 7 bases not matched to a gene. CDR3 nucleotide sequence: TGTGCCACCAGCAGAGACGTAGGAACAGGGGAAGAGACCCAGTACTTC. It yields the protein CATSRDVGTGEETQYF.

The gene calls are TRBV27 and TRBJ1-4, with no clear D. From germline, CDR1 is MNHEY and CDR2 SMNVEV (reference sequence). This CDR3 is 11 amino acids long. V lost 4 bases to trimming and J lost 8 bases, with 5 bases between them. CDR3 loop: CASSSGEKLFF. The CDR3 DNA reads as TGTGCCAGCAGTTCCGGGGAAAAACTGTTTTTT.